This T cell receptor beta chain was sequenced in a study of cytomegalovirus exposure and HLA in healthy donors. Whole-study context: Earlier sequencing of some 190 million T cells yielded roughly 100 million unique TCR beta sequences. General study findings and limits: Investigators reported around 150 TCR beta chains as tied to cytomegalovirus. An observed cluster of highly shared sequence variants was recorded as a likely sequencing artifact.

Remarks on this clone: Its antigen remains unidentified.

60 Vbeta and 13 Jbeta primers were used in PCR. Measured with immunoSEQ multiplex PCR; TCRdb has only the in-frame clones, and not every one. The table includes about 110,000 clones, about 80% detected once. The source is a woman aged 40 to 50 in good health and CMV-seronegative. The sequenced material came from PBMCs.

This chain's CDR3 is CASSTSRDGRNYGYTF. The DNA of the CDR3 is TGTGCCAGCAGCACTAGCCGGGACGGCAGAAACTATGGCTACACCTTC. The rearrangement uses TRBV6-6 and TRBJ1-2; tentatively, D is TRBD1 (5 bases). This CDR3 is 16 amino acids long. Looked up from germline, CDR1 is MNHNY and CDR2 is SVGAGI (reference sequence). V lost 6 bases and J 2 bases, leaving 19 bases between the germline ends.